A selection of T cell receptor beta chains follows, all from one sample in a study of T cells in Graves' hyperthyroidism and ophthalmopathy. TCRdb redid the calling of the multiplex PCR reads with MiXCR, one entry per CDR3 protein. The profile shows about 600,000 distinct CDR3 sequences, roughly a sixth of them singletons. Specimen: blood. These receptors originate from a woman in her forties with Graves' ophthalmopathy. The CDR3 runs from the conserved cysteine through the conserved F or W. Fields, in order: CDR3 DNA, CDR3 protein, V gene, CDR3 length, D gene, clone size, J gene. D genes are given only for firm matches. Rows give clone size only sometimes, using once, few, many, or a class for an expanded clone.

DNA: TGTGCCAGCAGCTTAGCTCCCCGGGGTGAGCAGTACTTC
CDR3: CASSLAPRGEQYF
V: TRBV7-2
length: 13
D: NA
size: many
J: TRBJ2-7

DNA: TGTGCCAGCAGTTTACTAGCGGTCACAGATACGCAGTATTTT
CDR3: CASSLLAVTDTQYF
V: TRBV6-5
length: 14
D: TRBD2
size: NA
J: TRBJ2-3

DNA: TGTGCCAGCAGCGTACAACAAGGACTAGCGGGAACCGAGCAGTACTTC
CDR3: CASSVQQGLAGTEQYF
V: TRBV7-2
length: 16
D: TRBD2
size: many
J: TRBJ2-7

DNA: TGTGCTAGTGGTTTGGACACTTACAATGAGCAGTTCTTC
CDR3: CASGLDTYNEQFF
V: TRBV12-5
length: 13
D: NA
size: many
J: TRBJ2-1

DNA: TGTGCCAGCAGTGAAGAATATGGCTACACCTTC
CDR3: CASSEEYGYTF
V: TRBV6-1
length: 11
D: NA
size: NA
J: TRBJ1-2

DNA: TGTGCCAGCACCACCCCCGGGACCGGAAACACCATATATTTT
CDR3: CASTTPGTGNTIYF
V: TRBV7-9
length: 14
D: NA
size: NA
J: TRBJ1-3

DNA: TGTGCCAGCAGCTCCGGGACAGGGGCTGGAAACACCATATATTTT
CDR3: CASSSGTGAGNTIYF
V: TRBV7-8
length: 15
D: TRBD1
size: NA
J: TRBJ1-3

DNA: TGCGCCAGCAGCTGGCGAGGGGGGAGAGGGTCCGACGAGCAGTACTTC
CDR3: CASSWRGGRGSDEQYF
V: TRBV5-1
length: 16
D: NA
size: many
J: TRBJ2-7

DNA: TGTGCCAGCAGCTTGATACTTTGGCGGTCCGGGGAGCTGTTTTTT
CDR3: CASSLILWRSGELFF
V: TRBV5-5
length: 15
D: NA
size: NA
J: TRBJ2-2

DNA: TGTGCCAGCAGCACAGGGGGCAGATTCTATGGCTACACCTTC
CDR3: CASSTGGRFYGYTF
V: TRBV12-3/TRBV12-4
length: 14
D: TRBD1
size: many
J: TRBJ1-2

DNA: TGTGCCAGTAGTATAGGGGGACAGGCAACAGATACGCAGTATTTT
CDR3: CASSIGGQATDTQYF
V: TRBV19
length: 15
D: TRBD1
size: NA
J: TRBJ2-3

DNA: TGCAGCGTTGAGGGTTGGTGTGATCAGCCCCAGCATTTT
CDR3: CSVEGWCDQPQHF
V: TRBV29-1
length: 13
D: NA
size: NA
J: TRBJ1-5

DNA: TGTGCCAGCAGTGACCCAACGCTGGGGGCCCACGAGCAGTACTTC
CDR3: CASSDPTLGAHEQYF
V: TRBV2
length: 15
D: NA
size: many
J: TRBJ2-7

DNA: TGTGCCAGCAGCTACTGGACTAGCGGCGACAATGAGCAGTTCTTC
CDR3: CASSYWTSGDNEQFF
V: TRBV3-1
length: 15
D: TRBD2
size: NA
J: TRBJ2-1

DNA: TGTGCCAGTAGGACATCTAGGGGAGCAGGGGAGCTGTTTTTT
CDR3: CASRTSRGAGELFF
V: TRBV19
length: 14
D: NA
size: NA
J: TRBJ2-2

DNA: TGTGCCAGCAGCCAGCCGGACCCCCTACAAGAGACCCAGTACTTC
CDR3: CASSQPDPLQETQYF
V: TRBV4-2
length: 15
D: NA
size: NA
J: TRBJ2-5

DNA: TGTGCCAGCAGTTCAGGGTTGAATTCACCCCTCCACTTT
CDR3: CASSSGLNSPLHF
V: TRBV28
length: 13
D: NA
size: few
J: TRBJ1-6

DNA: TGTGCCAGCAGTTTAGGACAGGGGGCGTGGGAAGCTTTCTTT
CDR3: CASSLGQGAWEAFF
V: TRBV12-3/TRBV12-4
length: 14
D: TRBD1
size: NA
J: TRBJ1-1

DNA: TGTGCCAGCAGTTTATCGACTCCCGGGACAGGGGGGCGAGAGACCCAGTACTTC
CDR3: CASSLSTPGTGGRETQYF
V: TRBV28
length: 18
D: TRBD1
size: many
J: TRBJ2-5

DNA: TGCAGTGCTAGCAGTCAGGGGGGAGAGACCCAGTACTTC
CDR3: CSASSQGGETQYF
V: TRBV20-1
length: 13
D: NA
size: many
J: TRBJ2-5

DNA: TGCGCCAGCAGCTTCGGGACGGGGGGCCAAGAGACCCAGTACTTC
CDR3: CASSFGTGGQETQYF
V: TRBV5-1
length: 15
D: TRBD2
size: many
J: TRBJ2-5

DNA: TGCAGTGCTAGAGAGCCGTTGGATGAGCAGTTCTTC
CDR3: CSAREPLDEQFF
V: TRBV20-1
length: 12
D: NA
size: many
J: TRBJ2-1

DNA: TGTGCCATCAGTTCTGGTTACGAGCAGTACTTC
CDR3: CAISSGYEQYF
V: TRBV10-3
length: 11
D: NA
size: few
J: TRBJ2-7

DNA: TGTGCCAGTAGTATATCGGGGTTGCAGCCCCAGCATTTT
CDR3: CASSISGLQPQHF
V: TRBV19
length: 13
D: NA
size: few
J: TRBJ1-5

DNA: TGTGCCAGCCGAACGGGACTTAATGAAAAACTGTTTTTT
CDR3: CASRTGLNEKLFF
V: TRBV15
length: 13
D: NA
size: many
J: TRBJ1-4

DNA: TGCAGTGCTAGTGGGGGGTTACGGAATGAGCAGTTCTTC
CDR3: CSASGGLRNEQFF
V: TRBV20-1
length: 13
D: NA
size: few
J: TRBJ2-1

DNA: TGTGCCAGCAGTTACCTAGGGGGGGACAATGAGCAGTTCTTC
CDR3: CASSYLGGDNEQFF
V: TRBV6-9
length: 14
D: NA
size: NA
J: TRBJ2-1

DNA: TGTGCCTGGGACCGGGGGGACAGCACCGGGGAGCTGTTTTTT
CDR3: CAWDRGDSTGELFF
V: TRBV30
length: 14
D: NA
size: NA
J: TRBJ2-2

DNA: TGCAGTGCCACGGGACTAGCGGTGAACACCGGGGAGCTGTTTTTT
CDR3: CSATGLAVNTGELFF
V: TRBV20-1
length: 15
D: TRBD2
size: NA
J: TRBJ2-2

DNA: TGTGCCAGCAGTGAGAGGGGACAGGGATCAGATACGCAGTATTTT
CDR3: CASSERGQGSDTQYF
V: TRBV6-4
length: 15
D: TRBD1
size: many
J: TRBJ2-3

DNA: TGTGCCAGCGGGCAAAGGGGGGGGACTAATGAAAAACTGTTTTTT
CDR3: CASGQRGGTNEKLFF
V: TRBV12-3/TRBV12-4
length: 15
D: NA
size: NA
J: TRBJ1-4

DNA: TGCGCCAGCAGCCAGTATTCAGGGGCTGGAAACACCATATATTTT
CDR3: CASSQYSGAGNTIYF
V: TRBV4-1
length: 15
D: NA
size: few
J: TRBJ1-3

DNA: TGTGCCAGCAGTTACGACTACCCCTACGAGCAGTACTTC
CDR3: CASSYDYPYEQYF
V: TRBV6-2/TRBV6-3
length: 13
D: NA
size: NA
J: TRBJ2-7

DNA: TGTGCCAGCAACCGACAGAATTCACCCCTCCACTTT
CDR3: CASNRQNSPLHF
V: TRBV6-2/TRBV6-3
length: 12
D: NA
size: NA
J: TRBJ1-6

DNA: TGTGCCAGCAGCCAAGGACTAGCGGGAGGGTACGAGCAGTACTTC
CDR3: CASSQGLAGGYEQYF
V: TRBV3-1
length: 15
D: TRBD2
size: many
J: TRBJ2-7

DNA: TGTGCCAGCAGGGGGACTAGCACTCTCGGGCAGTTCTTC
CDR3: CASRGTSTLGQFF
V: TRBV28
length: 13
D: TRBD2
size: many
J: TRBJ2-1

DNA: TGTGCCAGTAGTATAGCGGAACTAGGGTCCTACGAGCAGTACTTC
CDR3: CASSIAELGSYEQYF
V: TRBV19
length: 15
D: NA
size: NA
J: TRBJ2-7

DNA: TGTGCCAGCAGTGCGGCCTGGTATAATCAGCCCCAGCATTTT
CDR3: CASSAAWYNQPQHF
V: TRBV3-1
length: 14
D: NA
size: many
J: TRBJ1-5

DNA: TGTGCCAGCAGCTTAGATCCCGACGTGGGCTCCTACGAGCAGTACTTC
CDR3: CASSLDPDVGSYEQYF
V: TRBV11-2
length: 16
D: NA
size: many
J: TRBJ2-7

DNA: TGTGCCAGCACAGTTTCAGGATCGGGGGGCTACACCTTC
CDR3: CASTVSGSGGYTF
V: TRBV12-3/TRBV12-4
length: 13
D: NA
size: many
J: TRBJ1-2

DNA: TGTGCCAGCAGCTTACGTGTCGCTGAAGCTTTCTTT
CDR3: CASSLRVAEAFF
V: TRBV7-2
length: 12
D: NA
size: many
J: TRBJ1-1

DNA: TGTGCCAACAGCTTCGGCAGTTCCTACGAGCAGTACTTC
CDR3: CANSFGSSYEQYF
V: TRBV5-4
length: 13
D: NA
size: NA
J: TRBJ2-7

DNA: TGCAGTGTTAGAGGGGTCGGGACAGGGGATTCACCCCTCCACTTT
CDR3: CSVRGVGTGDSPLHF
V: TRBV20-1
length: 15
D: TRBD1
size: NA
J: TRBJ1-6

DNA: TGCAGTGCTGCCGGGACTAACTACGAGCAGTACTTC
CDR3: CSAAGTNYEQYF
V: TRBV20-1
length: 12
D: TRBD2
size: many
J: TRBJ2-7

DNA: TGTGCCAGCAGTTTCTTCTCCTCCCTCAATCAGCCCCAGCATTTT
CDR3: CASSFFSSLNQPQHF
V: TRBV28
length: 15
D: NA
size: few
J: TRBJ1-5

DNA: TGTGCCAGCAGCCCACCACAGCCGGCGGATACGCAGTATTTT
CDR3: CASSPPQPADTQYF
V: TRBV12-3/TRBV12-4
length: 14
D: NA
size: many
J: TRBJ2-3

DNA: TGTGCCTCCGGGGAGGGATATGAAAAACTGTTTTTT
CDR3: CASGEGYEKLFF
V: TRBV28
length: 12
D: NA
size: few
J: TRBJ1-4

DNA: TGTGCCAGCAGTTTGGCGGGACTAGATTTCCCAGATACGCAGTATTTT
CDR3: CASSLAGLDFPDTQYF
V: TRBV12-3/TRBV12-4
length: 16
D: TRBD2
size: many
J: TRBJ2-3

DNA: TGTGCCAGCAGTTATTCCGGGACAAGAAACACAGATACGCAGTATTTT
CDR3: CASSYSGTRNTDTQYF
V: TRBV6-2/TRBV6-3
length: 16
D: NA
size: few
J: TRBJ2-3

DNA: TGTGTCAGTAGTATAACCGGGGATAATAATTCACCCCTCCACTTT
CDR3: CVSSITGDNNSPLHF
V: TRBV19
length: 15
D: NA
size: NA
J: TRBJ1-6

DNA: TGCGCCAGCAGCCCCCCAAGACTACCCTACGAGCAGTACTTC
CDR3: CASSPPRLPYEQYF
V: TRBV4-1
length: 14
D: NA
size: NA
J: TRBJ2-7

DNA: TGTGCCAGCAGCTTAACGACGGGGGCCCAGTACTTC
CDR3: CASSLTTGAQYF
V: TRBV7-2
length: 12
D: NA
size: many
J: TRBJ2-5

DNA: TGCAGCGGCTACAAGACAGGGGTTGAGACCCAGTACTTC
CDR3: CSGYKTGVETQYF
V: TRBV29-1
length: 13
D: TRBD1
size: NA
J: TRBJ2-5

DNA: TGTGCCAGCAGCGAGCCCAGATACAGAGGAAACACCGGGGAGCTGTTTTTT
CDR3: CASSEPRYRGNTGELFF
V: TRBV9
length: 17
D: NA
size: NA
J: TRBJ2-2

DNA: TGTGCCTGGAGTGGGGGCGCGGGACGGAATTACGAGCAGTACTTC
CDR3: CAWSGGAGRNYEQYF
V: TRBV30
length: 15
D: NA
size: NA
J: TRBJ2-7

DNA: TGTGCCACCAGTGACAAGTCCTACAATGAGCAGTTCTTC
CDR3: CATSDKSYNEQFF
V: TRBV24-1
length: 13
D: NA
size: few
J: TRBJ2-1

DNA: TGTGCCAGCAGCTCCAGGGGGCAGGGGTACAATGAGCAGTTCTTC
CDR3: CASSSRGQGYNEQFF
V: TRBV5-1
length: 15
D: TRBD1
size: NA
J: TRBJ2-1

DNA: TGTGCCAGCAGCTTAAAGGGAGAATCCCTCTACGAGCAGTACTTC
CDR3: CASSLKGESLYEQYF
V: TRBV7-9
length: 15
D: NA
size: few
J: TRBJ2-7

DNA: TGTGCCAGCAGCCCCATCGGGGCTAAGGGCTATGGCTACACCTTC
CDR3: CASSPIGAKGYGYTF
V: TRBV3-1
length: 15
D: NA
size: NA
J: TRBJ1-2

DNA: TGTGCCAGCAGATTACTGGGGGTCGGGGAGCTGTTTTTT
CDR3: CASRLLGVGELFF
V: TRBV12-3/TRBV12-4
length: 13
D: NA
size: NA
J: TRBJ2-2